A single sample gave rise to the 20 T cell receptor beta chains below, sequenced in a study of blood T cell repertoires in COVID-19. Sequenced by immunoSEQ multiplex PCR; TCRdb stores in-frame clones only, minus some. Of about 51,000 clones listed, roughly 84% were seen once; the top ten hold under 8.5%. Material: peripheral blood. Every receptor here comes from a man aged 50 to 59 with active COVID-19.

The V and J genes are TRBV5-1 and TRBJ2-1, with 10 bases fitting TRBD1. CDR3 length: 15 residues. V gave up 4 bases and J gave up 3 bases; unmatched junction bases: 4. The germline V gene has CDR1 SGHRS and CDR2 YFSETQ. CDR3: CASSDRDRGYNEQFF. The CDR3 coding sequence is TGCGCCAGCAGCGACCGGGACAGGGGCTACAATGAGCAGTTCTTC.

The chain links TRBV3-1 (or the pseudogene TRBV3-2) to TRBJ2-7; 9 bases are shared with TRBD1. This CDR3 is built from 15 residues. Germline values: CDR1 LGHDT, CDR2 YNNKEL (reference sequence). V dropped 5 bases and J dropped 2; count of bases not matched to a gene: 7. The DNA for the CDR3 is TGTGCCAGCAGCTCTTCCGGGACAGGGACCTACGAGCAGTACTTC. Translating it yields CASSSSGTGTYEQYF.

The V and J genes are TRBV28 and TRBJ1-5, with D possibly being TRBD1 (6 bases). Germline values: CDR1 MDHEN, CDR2 SYDVKM. The CDR3 contains 14 residues. V lost 6 bases and J 4 bases, leaving 13 bases between the germline ends. CDR3 amino acids: CASRGGTLNQPQHF. The CDR3 DNA reads TGTGCCAGCAGGGGGGGGACACTGAATCAGCCCCAGCATTTT.

The chain links TRBV12-5 to TRBJ2-3; D perhaps matches TRBD2 (5 bases). The CDR3 consists of 14 residues. Trimming stripped 5 bases from V and 6 bases from J, with 15 bases between. CDR1 is LGHNT and CDR2 is FRNRAP in the germline V gene. The CDR3 reads CASGPGSFRDTQYF. For the CDR3, the DNA is TGTGCTAGTGGTCCGGGGTCTTTTCGGGATACGCAGTATTTT.

This rearrangement joins TRBV11-2 to TRBJ1-1; D might be TRBD1 (5 bases). This CDR3 is built from 15 residues. In germline, CDR1 is SGHAT, CDR2 FQNNGV. V was pared by 3 bases and J by 1 base, with 12 bases between. As DNA, the CDR3 is TGTGCCAGCAGCTTGGCTGGACAATGGAACACTGAAGCTTTCTTT. Translation gives CASSLAGQWNTEAFF.

The V gene is TRBV3-1 (or the pseudogene TRBV3-2), the J gene TRBJ2-1; TRBD2 matches at 11 bases. The germline gives CDR1 LGHDT, CDR2 YNNKEL (reference sequence). The V and J ends lost 5 bases and 11 bases, in that order; junction bases with no gene match: 8. The CDR3 totals 14 residues. The CDR3 region is CASSLTGTSGQQFF. The CDR3 nucleotides read TGTGCCAGCAGCTTAACCGGGACTAGCGGACAGCAGTTCTTC.

This chain links TRBV6-7 with TRBJ1-5; the match to TRBD1 covers 8 bases. TRBV6-7 is reported as an ORF; its role is uncertain. V gave up 10 bases and J gave up 0 bases; unmatched junction bases: 8. This CDR3 has 15 amino acids. The CDR3 reads CANPRDRHSNQPQHF. CDR3 nucleotides: TGTGCCAATCCCCGGGACAGGCATAGCAATCAGCCCCAGCATTTT.

The count of this clone is one. The chain is built from TRBV15 and TRBJ2-7; TRBD2 matches 7 bases. Germline CDR1 and CDR2: LNHNV and YYDKDF (reference sequence). V lost 0 bases and J lost 3; bases outside the gene matches: 5. The CDR3 totals 15 residues. The CDR3 DNA reads as TGTGCCACCAGCAGAGATCCAGGGACTAACTACGAGCAGTACTTC. This sequence encodes CATSRDPGTNYEQYF.

The V call is TRBV7-2, the J call TRBJ1-2; 8 nucleotides agree with TRBD1. CDR1 is SGHTA and CDR2 is FQGNSA in the germline V gene. The CDR3 is made up of 14 amino acids. The V and J ends lost 6 bases and 7 bases, in that order; junction bases with no gene match: 10. CDR3 loop: CASSPDRVSSGYTF. The CDR3 nucleotides are TGTGCCAGCAGTCCGGACAGGGTTTCAAGTGGCTACACCTTC.

V gene TRBV13 combines with J gene TRBJ2-7; 7 nucleotides agree with TRBD1. The trim removed 5 bases at V and 7 bases at J, leaving 14 bases unmatched. In germline, CDR1 is PRHDT, CDR2 FYEKMQ (reference sequence). The CDR3 consists of 15 residues. CDR3 sequence: CASSNRGMERGEQYF. Here the CDR3 DNA reads TGTGCCAGCAGCAACAGGGGCATGGAACGCGGGGAGCAGTACTTC.

This chain uses TRBV19 with TRBJ2-1; TRBD2 agrees at 7 bases. The CDR3 extends over 13 amino acids. Germline V CDR1 and CDR2: LNHDA, SQIVND (reference sequence). Trimming removed 6 bases from V and 7 bases from J; junction bases left unmatched: 6. As DNA, the CDR3 is TGTGCCAGTAGCCTCTGGGAGGGGAATGAGCAGTTCTTC. It codes for CASSLWEGNEQFF.

The chain recombines TRBV10-3 with TRBJ1-2; 8 positions match TRBD1. The germline V gene encodes CDR1 ENHRY and CDR2 SYGVKD. This CDR3 contains 13 residues. V lost 8 bases to trimming and J lost 4 bases; unmatched junction nucleotides: 6. The CDR3 loop reads CAIQDRESYGYTF. CDR3 coding DNA: TGTGCCATCCAGGACAGGGAGAGCTATGGCTACACCTTC.

The gene calls are TRBV4-1 and TRBJ2-5; no reliable D call. CDR1 is MGHRA and CDR2 is YSYEKL in the germline V gene. This CDR3 has 14 residues. V lost 0 bases, J lost 5 bases, and 10 bases lay in between. The CDR3 here is CASSQDRIAETQYF. The CDR3 DNA is TGCGCCAGCAGCCAAGATCGAATAGCCGAGACCCAGTACTTC.

This chain links TRBV5-4 with TRBJ1-4; perhaps TRBD1 as D (5 bases). Germline CDR1 reads SGHNT; CDR2 reads YYREEE (reference sequence). The CDR3 covers 17 residues. V lost 0 bases to trimming and J lost 8 bases, with 20 bases between them. Here the CDR3 reads CASSLGLGQPSVEKLFF. The CDR3 DNA reads as TGTGCCAGCAGCTTGGGATTGGGGCAGCCGAGCGTAGAAAAACTGTTTTTT.

The chain joins TRBV2 to TRBJ1-5; D remains unclear. Trimming stripped 3 bases from V and 5 bases from J, with 8 bases between. CDR1 and CDR2 (germline): SNHLY, FYNNEI. This CDR3 is built from 13 residues. In nucleotides, the CDR3 is TGTGCCAGCAGTGACCGAGCATATCAGCCCCAGCATTTT. It is translated as CASSDRAYQPQHF.

The V call is TRBV25-1, the J call TRBJ1-2; TRBD1 matches at 8 bases. The V gene end was trimmed by 3 bases and the J gene end by 8 bases; junction bases not matched to a gene: 8. The CDR3 is 14 residues long. Germline V gene data show CDR1 as MGHDK and CDR2 as SYGVNS. This CDR3 is CASSDTDRVSGYTF. For the CDR3, the DNA is TGTGCCAGCAGTGACACGGACAGGGTGTCAGGCTACACCTTC.

The chain links TRBV3-1 (or the pseudogene TRBV3-2) to TRBJ2-7; 8 bases are shared with TRBD1. V lost 4 bases, J lost 12 bases, and 14 bases stayed unmatched. Germline CDR1 and CDR2: LGHDT and YNNKEL (reference sequence). The CDR3 is 14 amino acids. The CDR3 here is CASSPDQGAAGRYF. Written as DNA, the CDR3 is TGTGCCAGCAGCCCCGACCAGGGGGCCGCGGGGCGGTACTTC.

V is TRBV4-3 and J is TRBJ2-2; 9 bases align to TRBD1. Germline CDR1 LGHNA, CDR2 YSLEER. The V gene end was trimmed by 4 bases and the J gene end by 5 bases; junction bases not matched to a gene: 8. The CDR3 totals 16 residues. The CDR3: CASSRQQGAGTGELFF. CDR3 bases: TGCGCCAGCAGCCGGCAACAGGGGGCAGGAACCGGGGAGCTGTTTTTT.

The chain uses TRBV12-3 or TRBV12-4 and TRBJ2-7; D is perhaps TRBD2 (6 bases). Trimming removed 6 bases from V and 7 bases from J, with 13 bases in between. The CDR3 has 12 residues. CDR3 region: CASSRDFGEQYF. DNA for the CDR3: TGTGCCAGCAGCCGGGACTTCGGAGAGCAGTACTTC.

V is TRBV4-1 and J is TRBJ1-2; weak D call: TRBD1 (6 bases). The CDR3 is 15 amino acids. Germline CDR1 and CDR2: MGHRA and YSYEKL. The germline V and J ends were trimmed by 1 base and 4 bases, with 13 bases remaining between them. The CDR3 spells CASSQGGQYSYGYTF. The CDR3 DNA follows: TGCGCCAGCAGCCAAGGAGGACAGTACAGCTATGGCTACACCTTC.